These 4 T cell receptor beta chains were sequenced from one sample in a study of STAT5B mutations in CD4+ large granular lymphocyte leukemia. Profiling relied on immunoSEQ multiplex PCR, and the TCRdb table lists in-frame clones only, not all of them. This sample has about 33,000 clones, with 80% to 90% found just once. Sequencing was performed on CD4+ T cells from blood buffy coats. These TCRs come from a human donor in good health.

This rearrangement joins TRBV10-2 to TRBJ2-3, with TRBD2 as a possible D gene (5 bases). Germline lookup yields CDR1 WSHSY and CDR2 SAAADI. The CDR3 length is 15 residues. Trimming removed 0 bases from V and 4 bases from J, with 11 bases in between. The CDR3 sequence: CASSESRVWADTQYF. The CDR3, as DNA: TGCGCCAGCAGTGAGTCGCGGGTCTGGGCAGATACGCAGTATTTT.

The chain recombines TRBV29-1 with TRBJ2-7; 7 bases are shared with TRBD1. Losses at the gene ends were 4 bases for V and 3 bases for J; bases not matched to a gene: 12. Germline lookup yields CDR1 SQVTM and CDR2 ANQGSEA. This CDR3 is built from 15 residues. CDR3 sequence reads: CSVANPRAGGYEQYF. CDR3 in DNA: TGCAGCGTTGCCAATCCGCGGGCAGGGGGCTACGAGCAGTACTTC.

The chain couples TRBV29-1 to TRBJ2-3; the match to TRBD1 covers 7 bases. The trim removed 6 bases at V and 13 bases at J, leaving 7 bases unmatched. The length of the CDR3 is 10 residues. The germline gives CDR1 SQVTM, CDR2 ANQGSEA. In DNA form, the CDR3 reads TGCAGCGTGAGGACAGGTGGGGAGTATTTT. Translating gives CSVRTGGEYF.

The chain links TRBV27 to TRBJ1-2; perhaps TRBD1 as D (6 bases). The germline V gene encodes CDR1 MNHEY and CDR2 SMNVEV (reference sequence). Deletions cut 5 bases from V and 4 bases from J, with 17 bases between. The CDR3 loop spans 15 amino acids. The CDR3 sequence is CASSPSEQGAYGYTF. CDR3 bases: TGTGCCAGCAGTCCCTCCGAACAGGGCGCCTATGGCTACACCTTC.